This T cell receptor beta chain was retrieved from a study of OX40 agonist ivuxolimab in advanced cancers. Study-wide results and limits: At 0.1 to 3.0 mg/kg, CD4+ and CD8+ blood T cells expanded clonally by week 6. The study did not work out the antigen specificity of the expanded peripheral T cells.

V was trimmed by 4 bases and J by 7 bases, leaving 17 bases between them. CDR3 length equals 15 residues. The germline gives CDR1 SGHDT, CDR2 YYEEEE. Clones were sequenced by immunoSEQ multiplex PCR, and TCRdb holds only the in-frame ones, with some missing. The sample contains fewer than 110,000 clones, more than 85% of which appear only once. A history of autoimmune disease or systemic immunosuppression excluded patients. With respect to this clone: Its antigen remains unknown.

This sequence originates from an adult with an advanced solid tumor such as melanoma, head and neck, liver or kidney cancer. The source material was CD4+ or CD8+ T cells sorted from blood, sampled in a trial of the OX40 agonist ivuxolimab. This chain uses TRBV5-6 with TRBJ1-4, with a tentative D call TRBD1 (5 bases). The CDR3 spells CASSPKTGLSEKLFF. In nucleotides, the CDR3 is TGTGCCAGCAGCCCGAAAACAGGTCTCAGTGAAAAACTGTTTTTT.